This record looks at one T cell receptor (beta chain) sequence and its context. This entry belongs to a study of blood T cell repertoires in COVID-19. Ages ranged from about 18 to 89 years, with residence in around 24 US areas. Allocation to cohorts depended on clinical history reported by the participants. Two negative PCRs, clearance, or symptom resolution were required of recovered Cohort 3 donors. The junction had 9 bases not matched to a gene; V was cut back by 1 base and J by 3 bases. Germline CDR1 reads MGHDK; CDR2 reads SYGVNS. The CDR3 has 17 amino acids. Study processing details: Reference gene primer amplification gave nucleated cell count estimates. This table comes from immunoSEQ multiplex PCR, and its TCRdb copy is limited to in-frame clones, with some not included. The DNA gave D and trimming, while V, J and clone size come from that table. There are under 300,000 clones in the sample; just over 90% occur only once, and approximately 2% lies in the top ten.

The chain is built from TRBV25-1 and TRBJ2-5; TRBD2 matches 9 bases. The receptor was derived from a woman between 18 and 29 years old who had recovered from COVID-19. The sample consisted of PBMCs or T cells enriched from blood (not recorded which). CDR3: CASSESRLAEKKETQYF. The CDR3, as DNA: TGTGCCAGCAGTGAATCCCGACTAGCGGAGAAGAAAGAGACCCAGTACTTC.